This record concerns one T cell receptor beta chain sequence. Different DNA sequences within this sample yield the same CDR3. The sample comes from a study of cytomegalovirus exposure and HLA in healthy donors. PCR amplification relied on 60 Vbeta primers (plus 13 Jbeta primers). Original data processing: Later, 65 million to 90 million unique TCR beta chains were counted in an analysis, and roughly 10 million of them were shared. The repertoire was sequenced with immunoSEQ multiplex PCR; TCRdb's copy has only in-frame clones and lacks some. V and J calls and clone size come straight from that table; D and trimming were deduced from the DNA. The sample lists 150,000 to 200,000 clones; around 85% were seen once. This TCR was sampled from a man aged 18 to 35 in good health and CMV-seronegative. What was sequenced was PBMCs.

CDR3: CASSPGQGYGYTF. The CDR3 nucleotides are TGTGCCAGCTCACCAGGACAGGGCTATGGCTACACCTTC. The chain recombines TRBV18 with TRBJ1-2, with 8 bases identical to TRBD1. Germline trimming cut 2 bases from V and 4 bases from J; bases unmatched to any gene: 0. The CDR3 covers 13 residues. The germline gives CDR1 KGHSH, CDR2 LQKENI.